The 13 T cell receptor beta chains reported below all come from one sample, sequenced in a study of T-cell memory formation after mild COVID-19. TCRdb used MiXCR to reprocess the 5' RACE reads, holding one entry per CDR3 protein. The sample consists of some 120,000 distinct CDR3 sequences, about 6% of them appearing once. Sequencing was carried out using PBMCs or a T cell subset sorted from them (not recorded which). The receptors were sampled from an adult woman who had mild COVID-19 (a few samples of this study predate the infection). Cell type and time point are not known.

CDR3 sequence reads: CSASRLAGGRTKETQYF. The CDR3 DNA reads as TGCAGTGCTAGTCGTCTAGCGGGAGGGAGGACCAAAGAGACCCAGTACTTC. This chain uses TRBV20-1 with TRBJ2-5, with 12 nucleotides matching TRBD2. Germline loops: CDR1 DFQATT, CDR2 SNEGSKA (reference sequence). The CDR3 is 17 amino acids. V lost 3 bases and J lost 3; bases outside the gene matches: 11.

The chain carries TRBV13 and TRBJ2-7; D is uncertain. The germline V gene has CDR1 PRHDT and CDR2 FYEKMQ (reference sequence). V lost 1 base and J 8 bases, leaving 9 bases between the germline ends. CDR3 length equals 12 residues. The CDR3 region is CASSLVGRKQYF. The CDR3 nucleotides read TGTGCCAGCAGCTTAGTGGGTAGGAAGCAGTACTTC.

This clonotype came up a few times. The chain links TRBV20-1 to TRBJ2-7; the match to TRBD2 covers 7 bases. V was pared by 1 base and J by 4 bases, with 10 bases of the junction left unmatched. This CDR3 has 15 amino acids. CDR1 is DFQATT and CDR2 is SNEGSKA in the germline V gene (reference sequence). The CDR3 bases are TGCAGTGCTAGAGCTTGGGGGGGAGAATTATACGAGCAGTACTTC. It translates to CSARAWGGELYEQYF.

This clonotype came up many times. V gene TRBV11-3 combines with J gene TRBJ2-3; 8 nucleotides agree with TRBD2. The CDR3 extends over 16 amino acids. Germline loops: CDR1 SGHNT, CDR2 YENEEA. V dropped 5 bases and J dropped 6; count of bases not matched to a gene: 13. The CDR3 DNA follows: TGTGCCAGCAGCACCCAGCGGGGGAGAAGTGCGGATACGCAGTATTTT. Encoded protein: CASSTQRGRSADTQYF.

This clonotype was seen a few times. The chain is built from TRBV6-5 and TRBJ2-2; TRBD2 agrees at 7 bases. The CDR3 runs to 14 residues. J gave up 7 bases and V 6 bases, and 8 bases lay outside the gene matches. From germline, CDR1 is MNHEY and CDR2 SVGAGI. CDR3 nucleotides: TGTGCCAGCAGCCGCGGGACTAACCACGGGGAGCTGTTTTTT. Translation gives CASSRGTNHGELFF.

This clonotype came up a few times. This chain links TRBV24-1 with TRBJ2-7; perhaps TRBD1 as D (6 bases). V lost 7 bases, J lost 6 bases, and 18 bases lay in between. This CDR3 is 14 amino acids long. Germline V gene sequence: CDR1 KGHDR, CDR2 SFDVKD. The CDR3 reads CATRLEQGSGEQYF. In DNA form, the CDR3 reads TGTGCCACCAGGTTAGAACAGGGCTCGGGCGAGCAGTACTTC.

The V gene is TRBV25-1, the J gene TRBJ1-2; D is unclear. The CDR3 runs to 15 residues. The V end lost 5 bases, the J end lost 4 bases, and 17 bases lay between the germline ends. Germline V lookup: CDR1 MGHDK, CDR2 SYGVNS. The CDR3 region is CASSLPGPETYGYTF. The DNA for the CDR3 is TGTGCCAGCAGTCTCCCCGGACCTGAGACCTATGGCTACACCTTC.

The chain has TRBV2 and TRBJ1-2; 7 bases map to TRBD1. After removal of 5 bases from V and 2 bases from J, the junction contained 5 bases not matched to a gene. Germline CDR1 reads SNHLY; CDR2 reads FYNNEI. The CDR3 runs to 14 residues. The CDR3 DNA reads TGTGCCAGCAGTCCCGGGACAGTGAACTATGGCTACACCTTC. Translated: CASSPGTVNYGYTF.

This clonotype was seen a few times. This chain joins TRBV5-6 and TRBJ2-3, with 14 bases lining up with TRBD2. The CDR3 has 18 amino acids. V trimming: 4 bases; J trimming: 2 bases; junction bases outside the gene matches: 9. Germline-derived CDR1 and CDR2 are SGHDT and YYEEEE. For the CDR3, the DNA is TGTGCCAGCAGCAGCGGACTAGCGGGGGGTCTTGACACAGATACGCAGTATTTT. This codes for CASSSGLAGGLDTDTQYF.

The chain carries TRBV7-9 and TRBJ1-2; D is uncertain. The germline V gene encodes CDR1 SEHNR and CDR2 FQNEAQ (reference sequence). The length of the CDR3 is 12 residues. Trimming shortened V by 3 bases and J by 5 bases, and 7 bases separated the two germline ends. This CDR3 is CASSLQEYGYTF. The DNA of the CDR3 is TGTGCCAGCAGCTTGCAGGAATATGGCTACACCTTC.

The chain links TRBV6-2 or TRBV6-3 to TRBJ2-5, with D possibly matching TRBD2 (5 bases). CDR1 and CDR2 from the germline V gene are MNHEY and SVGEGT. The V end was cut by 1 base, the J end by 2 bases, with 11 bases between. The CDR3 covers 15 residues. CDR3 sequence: CASSYWRAEQETQYF. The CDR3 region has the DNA TGTGCCAGCAGTTACTGGCGGGCCGAACAAGAGACCCAGTACTTC.

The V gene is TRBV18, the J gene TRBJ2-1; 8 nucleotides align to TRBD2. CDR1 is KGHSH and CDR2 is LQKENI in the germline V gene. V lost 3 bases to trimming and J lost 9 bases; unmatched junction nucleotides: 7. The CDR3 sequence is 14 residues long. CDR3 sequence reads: CASSPGTSFGEQFF. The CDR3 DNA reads TGTGCCAGCTCACCGGGGACTAGTTTCGGTGAGCAGTTCTTC.

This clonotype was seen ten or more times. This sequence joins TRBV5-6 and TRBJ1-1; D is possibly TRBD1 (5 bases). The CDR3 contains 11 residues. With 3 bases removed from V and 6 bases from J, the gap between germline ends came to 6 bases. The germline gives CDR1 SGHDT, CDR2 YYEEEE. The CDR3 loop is CASSWDAEAFF. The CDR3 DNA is TGTGCCAGCAGCTGGGACGCTGAAGCTTTCTTT.